This TCR beta chain was captured in a study of post-analysis software for immune sequencing data. Study overall: Included among the disease courses, which were recorded for the cohort, were relapsing-remitting, secondary progressive and progressive-relapsing multiple sclerosis. Findings of the study overall: A significant reduction in normalized Chao1 diversity was observed in multiple sclerosis patients versus controls. F measure grouped same-batch samples tightly together. TRBV segments more frequent in patients than in controls numbered roughly 5 and included TRBV5-6, TRBV5-1 and TRBV20-1.

Tagging with unique molecular identifiers was a feature of the TCR beta cDNA libraries. Each CDR3 protein is one row after TCRdb ran MiXCR on the PCR reads. The sample has hundreds of thousands of distinct CDR3 sequences, more than 50% seen once. Of note for this clonotype: What it binds is unknown.

CDR1 and CDR2 (germline): SQVTM, ANQGSEA. The CDR3 length is 15 residues. V gave up 1 base and J gave up 10 bases; unmatched junction bases: 12. The V call is TRBV29-1, the J call TRBJ2-1, with 8 bases fitting TRBD1. Sequencing was done on a sample of blood. This receptor was identified in a girl aged 2 to 10 with multiple sclerosis. CDR3 residues: CSVEVLGQGTWEQFF. CDR3 nucleotide sequence: TGCAGCGTTGAAGTTTTAGGACAGGGCACGTGGGAGCAGTTCTTC.